These 25 T cell receptor beta chains came from one sample sequenced in a study of blood T cells in healthy people across ages (dated by TCRdb to between 2015 and 2017). The library was generated by 5' RACE. TCRdb records Illumina HiSeq 2500 as the sequencer. A second about 6 to 11 cycle PCR used a sample-barcoded 5' primer and a J-beta primer mix. Through fastp at Q25 and MiXCR, TCRdb rebuilt clones from the public reads, retaining in-frame beta chains. Each record represents a unique CDR3 protein, reported with the most common genes and DNA among its rows. Present in this sample are 1.5 million to 2 million distinct CDR3 sequences, roughly 27% of which were seen just once. The top ten clonotypes cover 7.7% of the sample. Sequenced input: blood. The receptor set was obtained from a woman in her twenties or thirties in good health.

This clonotype came up a few times. The rearrangement uses TRBV5-6 and TRBJ1-6; a weak D match, TRBD1 (6 bases). Germline CDR1 and CDR2: SGHDT and YYEEEE. CDR3 length equals 15 residues. Trimming shortened V by 2 bases and J by 9 bases, and 15 bases separated the two germline ends. The CDR3 is CASSFLQGQGSPLHF. The CDR3 coding sequence is TGTGCCAGCAGCTTCCTACAGGGTCAGGGTTCACCCCTCCACTTT.

The chain joins TRBV7-2 to TRBJ1-5; 9 nucleotides align to TRBD1. Germline CDR1 SGHTA, CDR2 FQGNSA. The CDR3 totals 16 residues. The trim removed 1 base at V and 3 bases at J, leaving 4 bases unmatched. The CDR3: CASSLVGTGINQPQHF. DNA of the CDR3: TGTGCCAGCAGCTTAGTGGGGACAGGGATCAATCAGCCCCAGCATTTT.

The chain uses TRBV7-9 and TRBJ2-7, with TRBD1 matching 8 bases. V was pared by 5 bases and J by 2 bases, with 5 bases of the junction left unmatched. CDR1 is SEHNR and CDR2 is FQNEAQ in the germline V gene (reference sequence). The CDR3 loop spans 14 amino acids. CDR3 residues: CASSPMTGAYEQYF. As DNA, the CDR3 is TGTGCCAGCAGCCCTATGACAGGGGCCTACGAGCAGTACTTC.

Only a few counts were recorded for this clonotype. In nucleotides, the CDR3 is TGTGCCAGCAGTTTGCGGAGAGAAGCCAAAAACATTCAGTACTTC. Its protein is CASSLRREAKNIQYF. The genes are TRBV12-3 or TRBV12-4 and TRBJ2-4; unclear D gene. The CDR3 is 15 amino acids. With 3 bases removed from V and 0 bases from J, the gap between germline ends came to 9 bases.

Worth noting for this clonotype: A much bigger clone sits one base away, suggesting this may be a read error. V is TRBV5-1 and J is TRBJ2-7; TRBD2 might be the D (6 bases). Trimming shortened V by 4 bases and J by 10 bases, and 18 bases separated the two germline ends. Per germline, CDR1 SGHRS and CDR2 YFSETQ. The CDR3 extends over 13 amino acids. This CDR3 is CASSPLAVEAQYF. DNA of the CDR3: TGCGCCAGCAGCCCGTTAGCGGTGGAGGCCCAGTACTTC. The full variable domain, completed using reference TRBV5-1 and TRBJ2-7, is KAGVTQTPRYLIKTRGQQVTLSCSPISGHRSVSWYQQTPGQGLQFLFEYFSETQRNKGNFPGRFSGRQFSNSRSEMNVSTLELGDSALYLCASSPLAVEAQYFGPGTRLTVT.

This clonotype appeared many times. This chain links TRBV2 with TRBJ2-1, with D perhaps TRBD1 (5 bases). The CDR3 has 11 residues. The germline CDR1 and CDR2 sequences are SNHLY and FYNNEI. V lost 7 bases and J 8 bases, leaving 9 bases between the germline ends. The CDR3 sequence is CASTQGYEQFF. The DNA of the CDR3 is TGTGCCAGCACGCAGGGTTATGAGCAGTTCTTC.

The genes are TRBV11-2 and TRBJ1-6, with 7 bases that match TRBD1. Looked up from germline, CDR1 is SGHAT and CDR2 is FQNNGV. The CDR3 runs to 15 residues. V was clipped by 5 bases and J by 10 bases; unmatched bases: 11. The DNA of the CDR3 is TGTGCCAGCAGCCCATCTGGACAGGCTCCCTCACCCCTCCACTTT. This sequence encodes CASSPSGQAPSPLHF.

This clonotype was detected a few times. At one of its ends the junction is not consistent with the germline gene, which may arise from a read error. J is TRBJ1-2 and V is TRBV29-1; D possibly corresponds to TRBD1 (6 bases). Germline loops: CDR1 SQVTM, CDR2 ANQGSEA. There are 14 residues in the CDR3. CDR3 in DNA: TGCAGCGTTGATTGGGACACATATAACTATGGCTGCACCTTC. It codes for CSVDWDTYNYGCTF.

This sequence joins TRBV20-1 and TRBJ2-7; 8 bases agree with TRBD1. The CDR3 covers 15 residues. The germline CDR1 and CDR2 sequences are DFQATT and SNEGSKA (reference sequence). V trimming: 0 bases; J trimming: 4 bases; junction bases outside the gene matches: 8. For the CDR3, the DNA is TGCAGTGCTAGAGATCAGACAGGGGCGCGATACGAGCAGTACTTC. As protein: CSARDQTGARYEQYF.

The CDR3 reads CASSEGQYEQFF. The CDR3 coding sequence is TGTGCCAGCAGCGAGGGGCAATACGAGCAGTTCTTC. The chain couples TRBV9 to TRBJ2-1; perhaps TRBD1 as D (5 bases). Germline CDR1 and CDR2: SGDLS and YYNGEE. Deletions cut 3 bases from V and 10 bases from J, with 11 bases between. This CDR3 region has 12 residues.

This clonotype was found many times. The chain employs TRBV20-1 and TRBJ2-3; D ambiguous. In germline, CDR1 is DFQATT, CDR2 SNEGSKA (reference sequence). The V and J ends lost 0 bases and 2 bases respectively, with 9 bases between them. The CDR3 is 14 amino acids. CDR3 coding DNA: TGCAGTGCTAGAGATGCCCGCGACACAGATACGCAGTATTTT. This translates into CSARDARDTDTQYF.

The CDR3 protein is CASRRTGISGYTF. For the CDR3, the DNA is TGTGCCAGCAGACGGACCGGGATCTCGGGCTACACCTTC. This chain connects TRBV27 to TRBJ1-2, with D uncertain. Germline CDR1 MNHEY, CDR2 SMNVEV (reference sequence). The ends were cut back, 6 bases at V and 8 bases at J, with 16 bases in the middle. The CDR3 sequence is 13 residues long.

This clonotype was counted between two and nine times. The chain employs TRBV7-2 and TRBJ2-3; D unclear. Germline lookup yields CDR1 SGHTA and CDR2 FQGNSA. The CDR3 extends over 15 amino acids. V dropped 2 bases and J dropped 1 base, with 10 bases sitting between them. The CDR3 sequence: CASSLNAPGTDTQYF. As DNA, the CDR3 is TGTGCCAGCAGCTTAAATGCCCCTGGCACAGATACGCAGTATTTT.

This clonotype has just a few counts. The chain links TRBV18 to TRBJ1-4, with D maybe TRBD1 (5 bases). CDR3 length equals 14 residues. The V gene lost 2 bases and the J gene lost 7 bases, with 11 bases spanning the gap. The germline V gene has CDR1 KGHSH and CDR2 LQKENI. CDR3 bases: TGTGCCAGCTCACCAACTCAGGGAAGTGAAAAACTGTTTTTT. Translating it yields CASSPTQGSEKLFF.

The CDR3 sequence is CASSPTRGGPYEQYF. DNA of the CDR3: TGTGCCAGCTCACCAACACGAGGGGGTCCCTACGAGCAGTACTTC. The chain is built from TRBV18 and TRBJ2-7; possibly TRBD1 for D (6 bases). Germline CDR1 KGHSH, CDR2 LQKENI. Trimming pared 2 bases from V and 2 bases from J, leaving 13 bases between. The length of the CDR3 is 15 residues.

This clonotype occurred a few times. V and J are TRBV28 and TRBJ2-4, with 8 positions matching TRBD2. Germline V gene sequence: CDR1 MDHEN, CDR2 SYDVKM. This CDR3 contains 17 residues. Germline trimming cut 11 bases from V and 1 base from J; bases unmatched to any gene: 16. The CDR3 region is CAGAAGGGVGAKNIQYF. The DNA of the CDR3 is TGTGCCGGGGCGGCGGGGGGCGGTGTTGGGGCCAAAAACATTCAGTACTTC.

Details on this clonotype: At one end the junction does not follow the germline gene, possibly because of a read error. The chain recombines TRBV7-6 with TRBJ1-4, with unresolved D. The V gene's germline CDR1 is SGHVS and CDR2 FNYEAQ. This CDR3 has 15 residues. The CDR3 bases are TGTGCCAGCAACTTAACTAGGGCCTCGAATGAAAAACTGTTTTTT. This encodes CASNLTRASNEKLFF.

This clonotype was counted a single time. J is TRBJ2-5 and V is TRBV6-2 or TRBV6-3; no reliable D call. The germline V gene has CDR1 MNHEY and CDR2 SVGEGT. The CDR3 contains 15 residues. Trimming shortened V by 3 bases and J by 2 bases, and 13 bases separated the two germline ends. The DNA for the CDR3 is TGTGCCAGCAGTTATCAGCAGGACCCGCAAGAGACCCAGTACTTC. As protein: CASSYQQDPQETQYF.

This clonotype has just a few counts. The rearrangement links TRBV7-2 to TRBJ2-1, with 15 bases fitting TRBD2. This CDR3 comprises 18 residues. J lost 7 bases, V lost 6 bases, and 13 bases had no gene match. Germline V gene lookup returns CDR1 SGHTA and CDR2 FQGNSA. CDR3 loop: CASRGGLAGGFSRNEQFF. As DNA, the CDR3 is TGTGCCAGCAGGGGGGGACTAGCGGGAGGATTCTCTCGTAATGAGCAGTTCTTC.

The chain combines TRBV20-1 with TRBJ2-7; D uncertain. Germline CDR1 is DFQATT and CDR2 is SNEGSKA (reference sequence). Trimming left V 2 bases short and J 2 bases short, with 16 bases between. The CDR3 loop spans 15 amino acids. CDR3 amino acids: CSARSGLPAAYEQYF. CDR3 coding DNA: TGCAGTGCTAGATCCGGCCTCCCAGCTGCCTACGAGCAGTACTTC.

The V gene is TRBV12-3 or TRBV12-4, the J gene TRBJ1-1; 9 bases fit TRBD1. The CDR3 sequence is 17 residues long. V shed 3 bases and J 0 bases; nucleotides not matched to a gene: 8. The chain's CDR3 is CASSFWTGVNMNTEAFF. CDR3 DNA sequence: TGTGCCAGCAGTTTTTGGACAGGGGTCAACATGAACACTGAAGCTTTCTTT.

The chain recombines TRBV15 with TRBJ2-7, with D unclear. CDR1 LNHNV and CDR2 YYDKDF come from the germline V gene (reference sequence). Deletions cut 4 bases from V and 3 bases from J, with 13 bases between. The CDR3 consists of 14 residues. The CDR3 reads CATSIAVVGYEQYF. Here the CDR3 DNA reads TGTGCCACCAGCATCGCGGTCGTCGGCTACGAGCAGTACTTC.

This clonotype was recorded a few times. The chain carries TRBV9 and TRBJ1-2; 9 positions agree with TRBD1. This CDR3 contains 17 residues. CDR1 is SGDLS and CDR2 is YYNGEE in the germline V gene. With 4 bases clipped from V and 2 bases from J, the junction kept 12 bases outside the gene matches. The CDR3 DNA reads TGTGCCAGCAGCTATGCGACAGGGGGGGAAACGAACTATGGCTACACCTTC. Translation: CASSYATGGETNYGYTF. Supplemented by reference TRBV9 and TRBJ1-2, the full variable domain reads DSGVTQTPKHLITATGQRVTLRCSPRSGDLSVYWYQQSLDQGLQFLIQYYNGEERAKGNILERFSAQQFPDLHSELNLSSLELGDSALYFCASSYATGGETNYGYTFGSGTRLTVV.

This clonotype showed up many times. This chain connects TRBV20-1 to TRBJ2-5; 9 bases line up with TRBD1. This CDR3 is built from 16 residues. V was clipped by 1 base and J by 2 bases; unmatched bases: 8. In germline, CDR1 is DFQATT, CDR2 SNEGSKA (reference sequence). The CDR3 loop reads CSARGYEGQGQETQYF. The CDR3 coding sequence is TGCAGTGCTAGAGGGTACGAGGGACAGGGACAAGAGACCCAGTACTTC.

This chain links TRBV4-3 with TRBJ1-4, with D maybe TRBD1 (5 bases). This CDR3 spans 15 amino acids. Trimming left V 1 base short and J 4 bases short, with 10 bases between. The germline CDR1 and CDR2 sequences are LGHNA and YSLEER. The CDR3 protein is CASSQGGRGNEKLFF. CDR3 bases: TGCGCCAGCAGCCAAGGGGGACGCGGTAATGAAAAACTGTTTTTT.